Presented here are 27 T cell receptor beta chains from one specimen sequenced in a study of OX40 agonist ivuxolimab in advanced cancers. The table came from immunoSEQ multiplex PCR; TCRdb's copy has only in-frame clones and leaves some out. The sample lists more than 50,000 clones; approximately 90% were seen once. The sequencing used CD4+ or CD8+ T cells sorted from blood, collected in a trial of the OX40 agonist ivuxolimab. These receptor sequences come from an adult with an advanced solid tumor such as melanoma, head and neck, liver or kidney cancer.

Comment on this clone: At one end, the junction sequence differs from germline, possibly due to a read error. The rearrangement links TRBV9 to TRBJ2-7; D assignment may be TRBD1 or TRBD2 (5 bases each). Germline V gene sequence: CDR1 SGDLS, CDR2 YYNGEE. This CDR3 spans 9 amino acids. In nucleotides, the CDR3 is TGTGCCAGCAGCGTAGGGGACCCCTTC. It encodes CASSVGDPF. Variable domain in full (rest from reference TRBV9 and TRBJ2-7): DSGVTQTPKHLITATGQRVTLRCSPRSGDLSVYWYQQSLDQGLQFLIQYYNGEERAKGNILERFSAQQFPDLHSELNLSSLELGDSALYFCASSVGDPFGPGTRLTVT.

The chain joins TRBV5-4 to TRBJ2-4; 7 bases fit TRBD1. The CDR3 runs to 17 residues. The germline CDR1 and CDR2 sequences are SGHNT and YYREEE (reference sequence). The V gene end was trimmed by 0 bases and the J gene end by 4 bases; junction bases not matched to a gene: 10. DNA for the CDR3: TGTGCCAGCAGCTTGGCCCCTCCTGGACAGGAGAAAAACATTCAGTACTTC. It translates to CASSLAPPGQEKNIQYF.

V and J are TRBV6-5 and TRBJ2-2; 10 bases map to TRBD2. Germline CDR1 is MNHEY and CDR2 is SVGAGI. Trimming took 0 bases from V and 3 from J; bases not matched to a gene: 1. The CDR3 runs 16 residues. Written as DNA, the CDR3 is TGTGCCAGCAGTTACTCTCTAGCGGGGGACACCGGGGAGCTGTTTTTT. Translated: CASSYSLAGDTGELFF.

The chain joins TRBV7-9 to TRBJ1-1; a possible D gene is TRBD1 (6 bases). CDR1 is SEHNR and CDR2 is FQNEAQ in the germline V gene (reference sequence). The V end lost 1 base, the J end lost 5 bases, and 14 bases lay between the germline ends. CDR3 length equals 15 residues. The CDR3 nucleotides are TGTGCCAGCAGCTTAGAAGCACAGGGTTTTACTGAAGCTTTCTTT. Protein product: CASSLEAQGFTEAFF.

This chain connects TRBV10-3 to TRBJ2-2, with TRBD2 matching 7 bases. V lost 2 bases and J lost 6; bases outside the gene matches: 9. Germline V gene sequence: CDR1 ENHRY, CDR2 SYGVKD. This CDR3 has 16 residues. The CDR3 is CAISEREVVSAGELFF. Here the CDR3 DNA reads TGTGCCATCAGTGAGCGGGAGGTGGTTTCGGCCGGGGAGCTGTTTTTT.

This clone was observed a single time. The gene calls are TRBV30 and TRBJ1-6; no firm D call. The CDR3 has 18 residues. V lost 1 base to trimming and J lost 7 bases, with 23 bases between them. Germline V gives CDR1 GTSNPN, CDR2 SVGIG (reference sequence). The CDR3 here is CAWSAERSGLGINSPLHF. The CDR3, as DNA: TGTGCCTGGAGTGCGGAGAGGTCCGGACTCGGAATAAATTCACCCCTCCACTTT.

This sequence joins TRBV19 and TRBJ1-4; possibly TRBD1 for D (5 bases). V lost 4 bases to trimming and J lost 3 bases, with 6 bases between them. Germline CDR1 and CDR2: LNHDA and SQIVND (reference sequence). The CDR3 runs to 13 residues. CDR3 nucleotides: TGTGCCAGTAGTAAGACAGCTAATGAAAAACTGTTTTTT. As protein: CASSKTANEKLFF.

CDR3 in DNA: TGTGCCAGCTCCCCCGGACAGGGGGTAAACTATGGCTACACCTTC. It codes for CASSPGQGVNYGYTF. V gene TRBV18 combines with J gene TRBJ1-2; 10 nucleotides line up with TRBD1. This CDR3 contains 15 residues. Germline loops: CDR1 KGHSH, CDR2 LQKENI. The trim removed 6 bases at V and 2 bases at J, leaving 6 bases unmatched.

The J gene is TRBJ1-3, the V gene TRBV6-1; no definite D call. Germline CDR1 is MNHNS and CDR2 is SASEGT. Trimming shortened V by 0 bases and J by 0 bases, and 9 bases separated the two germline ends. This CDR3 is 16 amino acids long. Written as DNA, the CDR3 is TGTGCCAGCAGTGAAGCGCTCTCGACCTCTGGAAACACCATATATTTT. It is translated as CASSEALSTSGNTIYF.

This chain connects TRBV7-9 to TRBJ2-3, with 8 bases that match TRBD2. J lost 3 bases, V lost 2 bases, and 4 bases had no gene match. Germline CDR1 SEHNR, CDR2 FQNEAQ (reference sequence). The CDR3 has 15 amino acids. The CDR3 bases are TGTGCCAGCAGCTTACAGCGGGAGACAACAGATACGCAGTATTTT. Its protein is CASSLQRETTDTQYF.

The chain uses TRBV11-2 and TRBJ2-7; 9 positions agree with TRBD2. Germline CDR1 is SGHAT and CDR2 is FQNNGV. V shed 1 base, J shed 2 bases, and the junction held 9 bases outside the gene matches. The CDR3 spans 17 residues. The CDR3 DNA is TGTGCCAGCAGCTTAGGCGTTAGCGGGAGTAAAGCCTACGAGCAGTACTTC. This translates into CASSLGVSGSKAYEQYF.

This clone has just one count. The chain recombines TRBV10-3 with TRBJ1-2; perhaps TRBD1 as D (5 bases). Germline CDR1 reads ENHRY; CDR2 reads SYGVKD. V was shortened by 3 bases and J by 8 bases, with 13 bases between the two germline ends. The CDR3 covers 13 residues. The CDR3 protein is CAISDTGPRGYTF. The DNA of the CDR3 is TGTGCCATCAGTGATACGGGGCCTCGGGGCTACACCTTC.

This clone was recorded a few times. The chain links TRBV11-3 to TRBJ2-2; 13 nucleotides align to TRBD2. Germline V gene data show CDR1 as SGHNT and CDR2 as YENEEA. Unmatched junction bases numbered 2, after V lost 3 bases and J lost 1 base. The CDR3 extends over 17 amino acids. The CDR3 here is CASSFRTSGRNTGELFF. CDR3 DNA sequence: TGTGCCAGCAGCTTCAGGACTAGCGGGAGGAACACCGGGGAGCTGTTTTTT.

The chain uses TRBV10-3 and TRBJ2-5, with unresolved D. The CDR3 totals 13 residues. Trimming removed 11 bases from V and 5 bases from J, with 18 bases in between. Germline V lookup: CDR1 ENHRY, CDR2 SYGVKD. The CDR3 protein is CAVQDRLGETQYF. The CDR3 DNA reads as TGTGCCGTCCAGGACCGACTTGGGGAGACCCAGTACTTC.

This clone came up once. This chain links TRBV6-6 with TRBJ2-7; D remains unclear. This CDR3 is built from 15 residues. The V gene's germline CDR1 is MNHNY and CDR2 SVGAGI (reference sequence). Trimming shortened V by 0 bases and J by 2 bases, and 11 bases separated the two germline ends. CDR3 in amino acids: CASSYSSDGAYEQYF. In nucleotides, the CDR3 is TGTGCCAGCAGTTACTCGTCGGACGGAGCCTACGAGCAGTACTTC.

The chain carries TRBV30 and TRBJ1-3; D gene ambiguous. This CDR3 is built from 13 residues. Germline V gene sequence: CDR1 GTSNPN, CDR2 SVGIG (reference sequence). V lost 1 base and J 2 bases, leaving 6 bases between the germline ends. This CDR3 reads CAWSGGTGNTIYF. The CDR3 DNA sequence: TGTGCCTGGAGTGGGGGTACTGGAAACACCATATATTTT.

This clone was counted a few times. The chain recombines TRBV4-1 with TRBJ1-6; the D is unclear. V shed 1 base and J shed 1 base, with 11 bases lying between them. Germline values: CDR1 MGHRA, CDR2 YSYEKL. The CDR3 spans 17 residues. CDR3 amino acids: CASSQVDLVSYNSPLHF. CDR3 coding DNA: TGCGCCAGCAGCCAAGTAGATCTGGTATCCTATAATTCACCCCTCCACTTT.

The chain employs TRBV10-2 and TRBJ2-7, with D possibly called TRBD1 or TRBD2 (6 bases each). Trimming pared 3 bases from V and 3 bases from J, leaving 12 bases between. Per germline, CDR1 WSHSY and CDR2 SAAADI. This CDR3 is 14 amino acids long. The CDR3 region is CASSEGGSLYEQYF. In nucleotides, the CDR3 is TGCGCCAGCAGTGAAGGGGGGAGTCTCTACGAGCAGTACTTC.

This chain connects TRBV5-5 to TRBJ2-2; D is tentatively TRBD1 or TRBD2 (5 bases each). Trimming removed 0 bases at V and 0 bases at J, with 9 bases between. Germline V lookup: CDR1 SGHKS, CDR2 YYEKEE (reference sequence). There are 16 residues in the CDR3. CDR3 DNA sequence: TGTGCCAGCAGCTTGGCCGGGACGTCGAACACCGGGGAGCTGTTTTTT. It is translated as CASSLAGTSNTGELFF.

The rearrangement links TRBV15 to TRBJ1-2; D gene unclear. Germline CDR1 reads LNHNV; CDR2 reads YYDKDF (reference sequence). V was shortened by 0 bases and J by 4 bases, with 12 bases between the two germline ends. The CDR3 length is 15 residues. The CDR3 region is CATSRDLEGLYGYTF. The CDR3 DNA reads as TGTGCCACCAGCAGAGATTTGGAAGGGCTCTATGGCTACACCTTC.

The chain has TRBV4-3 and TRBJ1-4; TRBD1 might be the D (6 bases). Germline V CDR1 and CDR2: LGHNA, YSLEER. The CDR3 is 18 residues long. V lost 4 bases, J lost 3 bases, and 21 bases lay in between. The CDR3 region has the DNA TGCGCCAGCAGCCCTAGGGGGAGAGACCCTCTGTCTAATGAAAAACTGTTTTTT. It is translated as CASSPRGRDPLSNEKLFF.

CDR3 DNA: TGTGCCAGCTCACCCAGCGTGGGTAGCCGAGAGACCCAGTACTTC. This sequence encodes CASSPSVGSRETQYF. The rearrangement uses TRBV18 and TRBJ2-5, with D hard to call. Trimming took off 3 bases at V and 4 bases at J, with 15 bases between the two ends. In germline, CDR1 is KGHSH, CDR2 LQKENI. The CDR3 is 15 residues long.

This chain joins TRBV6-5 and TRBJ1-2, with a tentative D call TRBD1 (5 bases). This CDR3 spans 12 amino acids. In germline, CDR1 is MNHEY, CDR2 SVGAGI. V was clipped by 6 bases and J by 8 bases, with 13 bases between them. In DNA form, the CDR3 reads TGTGCCAGCAGCGGTGGGGGTTGGGGCTACACCTTC. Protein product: CASSGGGWGYTF.

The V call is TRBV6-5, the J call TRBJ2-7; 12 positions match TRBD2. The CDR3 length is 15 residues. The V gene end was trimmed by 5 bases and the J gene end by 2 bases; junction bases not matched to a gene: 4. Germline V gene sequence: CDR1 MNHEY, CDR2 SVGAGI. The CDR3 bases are TGTGCCAGCAGTGGGACTAGCGGGTTTACCTACGAGCAGTACTTC. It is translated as CASSGTSGFTYEQYF.

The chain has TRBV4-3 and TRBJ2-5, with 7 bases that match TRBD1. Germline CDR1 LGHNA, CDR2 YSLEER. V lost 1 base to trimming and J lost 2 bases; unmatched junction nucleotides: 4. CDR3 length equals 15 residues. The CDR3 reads CASSQADRAQETQYF. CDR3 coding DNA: TGCGCCAGCAGCCAAGCAGACAGGGCGCAAGAGACCCAGTACTTC.

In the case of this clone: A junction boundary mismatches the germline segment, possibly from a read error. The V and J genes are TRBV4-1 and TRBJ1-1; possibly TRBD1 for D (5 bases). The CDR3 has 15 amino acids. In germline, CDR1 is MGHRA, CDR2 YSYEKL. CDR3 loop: CASGQVTDVNTEAFF. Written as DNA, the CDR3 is TGCGCCAGCGGCCAAGTGACAGACGTGAACACTGAAGCTTTCTTT.

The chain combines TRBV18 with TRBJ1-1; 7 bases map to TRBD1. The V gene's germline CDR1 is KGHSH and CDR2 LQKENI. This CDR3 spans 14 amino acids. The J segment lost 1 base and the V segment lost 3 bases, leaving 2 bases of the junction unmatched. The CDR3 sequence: CASSPGQKNTEAFF. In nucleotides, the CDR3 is TGTGCCAGCTCACCGGGACAGAAGAACACTGAAGCTTTCTTT. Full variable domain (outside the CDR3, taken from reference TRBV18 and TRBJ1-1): NAGVMQNPRHLVRRRGQEARLRCSPMKGHSHVYWYRQLPEEGLKFMVYLQKENIIDESGMPKERFSAEFPKEGPSILRIQQVVRGDSAAYFCASSPGQKNTEAFFGQGTRLTVV.